A single sample is the source of the 23 T cell receptor beta chains below, sequenced in a study of CD8+ T cells in alopecia areata. cDNA reverse transcribed from extracted RNA served as the sequencing template. Sequenced by immunoSEQ multiplex PCR; TCRdb stores in-frame clones only, minus some. Of about 210,000 clones listed, 43% are singletons. Treatment given: oral pan-JAK inhibitor, 5-10 mg twice daily. Sequenced material: CD4+ T cells sorted from blood, taken at roughly week 36, from a patient treated with tofacitinib. The source is a human donor with alopecia areata.

V usage is TRBV29-1 and J usage is TRBJ2-3; TRBD1 might be the D (5 bases). V was pared by 2 bases and J by 4 bases, with 7 bases between. Germline CDR1 and CDR2: SQVTM and ANQGSEA. CDR3 size: 12 residues. The CDR3 DNA reads as TGCAGCGTTGAATCCAGGGCAGATACGCAGTATTTT. Protein product: CSVESRADTQYF.

This clone was recorded a few times. V gene TRBV30 combines with J gene TRBJ1-4; D gene unclear. CDR1 is GTSNPN and CDR2 is SVGIG in the germline V gene (reference sequence). The V end lost 3 bases, the J end lost 5 bases, and 7 bases lay between the germline ends. The CDR3 contains 12 residues. In nucleotides, the CDR3 is TGTGCCTGGAGGGTTCGGAATGAAAAACTGTTTTTT. Residues: CAWRVRNEKLFF.

This clone appeared a few times. The chain uses TRBV29-1 and TRBJ2-2, with 9 bases matching TRBD2. Germline CDR1 reads SQVTM; CDR2 reads ANQGSEA. There are 15 residues in the CDR3. The J segment lost 6 bases and the V segment lost 4 bases, leaving 9 bases of the junction unmatched. This CDR3 reads CSVGRVAGVSGELFF. The CDR3 nucleotides read TGCAGCGTTGGGAGGGTAGCGGGAGTTTCCGGGGAGCTGTTTTTT.

The chain recombines TRBV7-2 with TRBJ1-1; possibly TRBD1 for D (6 bases). The germline CDR1 and CDR2 sequences are SGHTA and FQGNSA. This CDR3 is built from 13 residues. Trimming cost V 4 bases and J 7 bases, with 13 bases left between them. The CDR3 protein is CASSYTNRVEAFF. DNA for the CDR3: TGTGCCAGCAGCTACACTAACAGGGTTGAAGCTTTCTTT. Based on the CDR3 plus reference TRBV7-2 and TRBJ1-1, the full variable domain is GAGVSQSPSNKVTEKGKDVELRCDPISGHTALYWYRQSLGQGLEFLIYFQGNSAPDKSGLPSDRFSAERTGGSVSTLTIQRTQQEDSAVYLCASSYTNRVEAFFGQGTRLTVV.

The gene calls are TRBV30 and TRBJ2-5; no reliable D call. The germline V gene encodes CDR1 GTSNPN and CDR2 SVGIG (reference sequence). The CDR3 runs 13 residues. With 5 bases removed from V and 0 bases from J, the gap between germline ends came to 10 bases. In DNA, the CDR3 is TGTGCCTGGGGGCGAGCCCACCAAGAGACCCAGTACTTC. Its protein product is CAWGRAHQETQYF.

The table lists this clone with a few counts. This sample also contains other DNA sequences that code for the same CDR3. This chain uses TRBV30 with TRBJ1-2; D not resolved. Between the trimmed V and J ends, which lost 2 bases and 4 bases, there was a span of 14 bases. The CDR3 sequence is 14 residues long. Germline V gene sequence: CDR1 GTSNPN, CDR2 SVGIG (reference sequence). CDR3 nucleotide sequence: TGTGCCTGGAGTACCCCGAGATTGCCCTATGGCTACACCTTC. Its translation: CAWSTPRLPYGYTF.

This clone turned up a few times. The chain couples TRBV9 to TRBJ2-2; no firm D call. Between the trimmed V and J ends, which lost 0 bases and 4 bases, there was a span of 13 bases. The length of the CDR3 is 16 residues. Looked up from germline, CDR1 is SGDLS and CDR2 is YYNGEE. CDR3 DNA sequence: TGTGCCAGCAGCGTAGTCTGGCAGACATTCACCGGGGAGCTGTTTTTT. Amino acid sequence: CASSVVWQTFTGELFF.

The count of this clone is one. The chain couples TRBV28 to TRBJ1-2; D is uncertain. Germline V lookup: CDR1 MDHEN, CDR2 SYDVKM. V was shortened by 4 bases and J by 7 bases, with 13 bases between the two germline ends. This CDR3 region has 13 residues. CDR3 DNA sequence: TGTGCCAGCAGTTCGGCCTTGGGCGGTGGCTACACCTTC. This encodes CASSSALGGGYTF.

This clone was recorded a few times. This chain links TRBV5-1 with TRBJ2-5, with D tentatively TRBD1 or TRBD2 (5 bases each). V gave up 3 bases and J gave up 5 bases, with 14 bases separating them. Germline assignment: CDR1 SGHRS and CDR2 YFSETQ. The CDR3 sequence is 14 residues long. In DNA, the CDR3 is TGCGCCAGCAGCTGGGGGTCGGGGATGGAGACCCAGTACTTC. Its protein is CASSWGSGMETQYF.

This clone was counted a few times. The rearrangement joins TRBV7-9 to TRBJ2-3; TRBD2 aligns across 14 bases. CDR1 is SEHNR, CDR2 FQNEAQ, per germline (reference sequence). The CDR3 covers 19 residues. After removal of 3 bases from V and 3 bases from J, the junction contained 11 bases not matched to a gene. CDR3 bases: TGTGCCAGCAGCTTTCCTGTACGGTGGACTAGCGGGAGGACAGATACGCAGTATTTT. It yields the protein CASSFPVRWTSGRTDTQYF.

The table lists this clone with a few counts. This chain connects TRBV29-1 to TRBJ2-7, with D possibly TRBD2 on 6 matching bases. Between the trimmed V and J ends, which lost 3 bases and 4 bases, there was a span of 16 bases. The germline gives CDR1 SQVTM, CDR2 ANQGSEA. This CDR3 spans 14 amino acids. CDR3 amino acids: CSVEGGRRNYEQYF. The CDR3 nucleotides are TGCAGCGTTGAGGGGGGTCGGCGGAATTACGAGCAGTACTTC.

The chain combines TRBV9 with TRBJ2-5; D ambiguous. This CDR3 has 14 amino acids. From germline, CDR1 is SGDLS and CDR2 YYNGEE. V was shortened by 1 base and J by 4 bases, with 11 bases between the two germline ends. The CDR3 region has the DNA TGTGCCAGCAGCGTATCAGTCGGTTCAGAGACCCAGTACTTC. Its translation: CASSVSVGSETQYF.

The rearrangement uses TRBV7-9 and TRBJ1-1; the match to TRBD1 covers 7 bases. CDR3 length: 15 residues. J lost 0 bases, V lost 4 bases, and 5 bases had no gene match. The germline gives CDR1 SEHNR, CDR2 FQNEAQ (reference sequence). The chain's CDR3 is CASSSGQRMNTEAFF. For the CDR3, the DNA is TGTGCCAGCAGCTCGGGACAGAGAATGAACACTGAAGCTTTCTTT.

The genes are TRBV14 and TRBJ2-3; TRBD2 aligns across 11 bases. V lost 0 bases to trimming and J lost 2 bases; unmatched junction nucleotides: 10. From germline, CDR1 is SGHDN and CDR2 FVKESK. CDR3 length: 19 residues. The CDR3 sequence: CASSQDRPLAGGSTDTQYF. The DNA of the CDR3 is TGTGCCAGCAGCCAAGATCGGCCCCTAGCGGGAGGCTCCACAGATACGCAGTATTTT.

V usage is TRBV21-1 and J usage is TRBJ2-2; the table assigns TRBD2, which was not confirmed against the DNA. TRBV21-1 is assigned pseudogene status. The CDR3 totals 15 residues. The CDR3 here is CASSNRAGDTGELFF. CDR3 coding DNA: TGTGCCAGCAGCAATAGGGCGGGAGATACCGGGGAGCTGTTTTTT.

The chain joins TRBV4-3 to TRBJ2-6, with TRBD2 matching 10 bases. This CDR3 contains 21 residues. The germline gives CDR1 LGHNA, CDR2 YSLEER. The trim removed 0 bases at V and 0 bases at J, leaving 11 bases unmatched. CDR3 in amino acids: CASSQERIIAGGPSGANVLTF. CDR3 coding DNA: TGCGCCAGCAGCCAAGAAAGGATAATAGCGGGAGGCCCCTCTGGGGCCAACGTCCTGACTTTC.

The sample holds one count of this clone. This sequence joins TRBV6-5 and TRBJ2-3; 12 bases map to TRBD2. Germline CDR1 reads MNHEY; CDR2 reads SVGAGI. Trimming removed 5 bases from V and 4 bases from J; junction bases left unmatched: 4. The CDR3 has 15 amino acids. CDR3 nucleotides: TGTGCCAGCAGTCCGACTAGCGGGAGAGCAGATACGCAGTATTTT. It is translated as CASSPTSGRADTQYF.

In this sample, this clone turned up a few times. The rearrangement joins TRBV4-3 to TRBJ2-3; 7 bases line up with TRBD2. V shed 1 base, J shed 2 bases, and the junction held 6 bases outside the gene matches. Looked up from germline, CDR1 is LGHNA and CDR2 is YSLEER. There are 16 residues in the CDR3. The CDR3 loop is CASSQGSGPYTDTQYF. The CDR3 DNA follows: TGCGCCAGCAGCCAAGGTAGCGGGCCATACACAGATACGCAGTATTTT.

This clone was picked up one time. This sequence joins TRBV27 and TRBJ1-5, with D perhaps matching TRBD1 (6 bases). The CDR3 is made up of 13 amino acids. Trimming took off 5 bases at V and 5 bases at J, with 10 bases between the two ends. In germline, CDR1 is MNHEY, CDR2 SMNVEV (reference sequence). CDR3 residues: CASSGRGHQPQHF. The CDR3 coding sequence is TGTGCCAGCAGTGGCCGGGGGCATCAGCCCCAGCATTTT.

V gene TRBV29-1 combines with J gene TRBJ2-3; no clear D. With 8 bases removed from V and 2 bases from J, the gap between germline ends came to 14 bases. There are 13 residues in the CDR3. The germline gives CDR1 SQVTM, CDR2 ANQGSEA. The CDR3 region is CSFTLTFTDTQYF. The DNA for the CDR3 is TGCAGCTTTACACTTACCTTCACAGATACGCAGTATTTT.

V gene TRBV7-6 combines with J gene TRBJ1-4, with TRBD1 matching over 7 bases. The CDR3 runs to 16 residues. The V segment lost 2 bases and the J segment 10 bases; nucleotides outside the gene matches: 13. The germline V gene has CDR1 SGHVS and CDR2 FNYEAQ. CDR3 nucleotide sequence: TGTGCCAGCAGCTTACAAACAGGGGTCCAGATTGCAAAACTGTTTTTT. This sequence encodes CASSLQTGVQIAKLFF.

This clone was detected a few times. This chain connects TRBV7-9 to TRBJ1-1; TRBD1 might be the D (5 bases). V lost 6 bases and J 8 bases, leaving 19 bases between the germline ends. The CDR3 is made up of 14 amino acids. Germline values: CDR1 SEHNR, CDR2 FQNEAQ (reference sequence). The CDR3 here is CASSNQQGIEEAFF. CDR3 nucleotide sequence: TGTGCCAGCAGTAACCAGCAGGGTATCGAGGAAGCTTTCTTT.

J is TRBJ2-5 and V is TRBV14; perhaps D is TRBD1 or TRBD2 (6 bases each). In germline, CDR1 is SGHDN, CDR2 FVKESK. Trimming left V 5 bases short and J 5 bases short, with 21 bases between. CDR3 length: 16 amino acids. The CDR3 region has the DNA TGTGCCAGCAGCACCTCGCCGGGGGCGCTTGAGGAGACCCAGTACTTC. It yields the protein CASSTSPGALEETQYF. Complete variable domain (other parts from reference TRBV14 and TRBJ2-5): EAGVTQFPSHSVIEKGQTVTLRCDPISGHDNLYWYRRVMGKEIKFLLHFVKESKQDESGMPNNRFLAERTGGTYSTLKVQPAELEDSGVYFCASSTSPGALEETQYFGPGTRLLVL.